This T cell receptor (beta chain) emerged from a study of cytomegalovirus exposure and HLA in healthy donors. The primer mix had 60 Vbeta and 13 Jbeta primers. Generated by immunoSEQ multiplex PCR, the TCRdb table keeps only in-frame clones and is missing some. The repertoire holds fewer than 180,000 clones, with about four fifths as singletons. The TCR was taken from a man aged 50 to 59 in good health and CMV-seropositive. Specimen: PBMCs.

The CDR3 nucleotides read TGCAGCTTCGGGGGATCAACCGGGGAGCTGTTTTTT. Protein product: CSFGGSTGELFF. This rearrangement joins TRBV29-1 to TRBJ2-2; D possibly corresponds to TRBD2 (6 bases). V lost 8 bases to trimming and J lost 5 bases, with 12 bases between them. CDR1 and CDR2 from the germline V gene are SQVTM and ANQGSEA. CDR3 length: 12 amino acids.